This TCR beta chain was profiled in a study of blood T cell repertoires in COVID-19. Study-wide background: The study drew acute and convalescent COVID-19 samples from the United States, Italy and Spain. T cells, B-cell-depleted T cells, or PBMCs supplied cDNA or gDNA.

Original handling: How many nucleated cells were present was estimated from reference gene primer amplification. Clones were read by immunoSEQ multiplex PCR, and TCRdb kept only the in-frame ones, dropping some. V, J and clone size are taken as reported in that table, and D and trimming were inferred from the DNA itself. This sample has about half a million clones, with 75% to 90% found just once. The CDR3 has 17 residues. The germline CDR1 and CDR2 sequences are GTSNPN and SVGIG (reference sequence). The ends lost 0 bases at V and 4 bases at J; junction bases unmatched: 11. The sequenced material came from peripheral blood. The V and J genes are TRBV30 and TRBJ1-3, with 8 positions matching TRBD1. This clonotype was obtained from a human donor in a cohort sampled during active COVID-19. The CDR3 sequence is CAWSVGRDRRLGNTIYF. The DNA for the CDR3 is TGTGCCTGGAGTGTAGGTAGGGACAGGCGACTGGGAAACACCATATATTTT.